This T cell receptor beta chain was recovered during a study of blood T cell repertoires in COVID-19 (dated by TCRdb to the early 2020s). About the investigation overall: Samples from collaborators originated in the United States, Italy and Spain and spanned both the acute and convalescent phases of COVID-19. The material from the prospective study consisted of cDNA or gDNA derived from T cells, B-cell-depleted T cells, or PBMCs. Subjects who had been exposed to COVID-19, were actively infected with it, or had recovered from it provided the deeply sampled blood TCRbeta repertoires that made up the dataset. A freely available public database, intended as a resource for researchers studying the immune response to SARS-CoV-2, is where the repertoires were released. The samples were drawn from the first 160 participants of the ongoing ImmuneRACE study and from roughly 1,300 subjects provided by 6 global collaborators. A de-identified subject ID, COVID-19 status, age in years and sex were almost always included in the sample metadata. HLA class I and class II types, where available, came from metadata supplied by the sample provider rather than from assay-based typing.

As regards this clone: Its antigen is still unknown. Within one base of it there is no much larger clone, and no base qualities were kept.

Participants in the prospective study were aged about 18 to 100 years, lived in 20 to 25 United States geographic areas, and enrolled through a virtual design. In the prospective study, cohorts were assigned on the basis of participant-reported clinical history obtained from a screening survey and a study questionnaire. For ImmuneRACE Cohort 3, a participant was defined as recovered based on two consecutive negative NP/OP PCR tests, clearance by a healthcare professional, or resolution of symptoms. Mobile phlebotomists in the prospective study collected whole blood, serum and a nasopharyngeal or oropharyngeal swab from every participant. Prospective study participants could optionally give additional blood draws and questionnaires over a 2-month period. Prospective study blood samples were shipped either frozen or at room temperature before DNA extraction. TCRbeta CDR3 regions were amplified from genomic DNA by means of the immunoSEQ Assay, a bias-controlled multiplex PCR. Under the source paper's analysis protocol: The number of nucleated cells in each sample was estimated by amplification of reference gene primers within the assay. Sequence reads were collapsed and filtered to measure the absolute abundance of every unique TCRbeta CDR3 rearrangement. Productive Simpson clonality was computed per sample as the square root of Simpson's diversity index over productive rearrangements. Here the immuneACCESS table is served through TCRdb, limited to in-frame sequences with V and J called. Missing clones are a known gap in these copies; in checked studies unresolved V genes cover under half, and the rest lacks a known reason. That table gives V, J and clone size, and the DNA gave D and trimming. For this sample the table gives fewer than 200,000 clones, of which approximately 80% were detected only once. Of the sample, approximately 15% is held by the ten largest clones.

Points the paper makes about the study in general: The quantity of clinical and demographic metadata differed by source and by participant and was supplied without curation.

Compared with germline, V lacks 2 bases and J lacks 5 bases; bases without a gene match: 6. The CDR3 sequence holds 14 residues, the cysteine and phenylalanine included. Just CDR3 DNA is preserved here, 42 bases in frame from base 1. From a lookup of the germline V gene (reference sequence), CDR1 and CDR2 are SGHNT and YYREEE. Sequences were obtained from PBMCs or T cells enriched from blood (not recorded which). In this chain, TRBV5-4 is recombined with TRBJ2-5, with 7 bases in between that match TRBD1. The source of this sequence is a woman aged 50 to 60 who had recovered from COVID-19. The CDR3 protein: CASSLQGPGETQYF. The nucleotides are TGTGCCAGCAGCTTACAGGGGCCCGGGGAGACCCAGTACTTC.